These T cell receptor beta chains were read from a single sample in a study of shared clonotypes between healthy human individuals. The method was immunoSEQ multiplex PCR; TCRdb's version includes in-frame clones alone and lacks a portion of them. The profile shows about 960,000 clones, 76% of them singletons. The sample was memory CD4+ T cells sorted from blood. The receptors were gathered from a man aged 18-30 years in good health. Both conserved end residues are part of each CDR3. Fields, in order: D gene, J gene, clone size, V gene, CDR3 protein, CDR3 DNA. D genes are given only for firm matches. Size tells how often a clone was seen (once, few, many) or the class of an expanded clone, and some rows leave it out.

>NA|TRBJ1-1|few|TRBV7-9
CASSLEFTEAFF
TGTGCCAGCAGCTTAGAGTTTACTGAAGCTTTCTTT
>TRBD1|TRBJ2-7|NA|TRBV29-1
CSAAGTGVREQYF
TGCAGCGCCGCCGGGACAGGGGTGCGCGAGCAGTACTTC
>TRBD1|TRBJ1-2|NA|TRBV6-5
CASSTDPGGRGYTF
TGTGCCAGCAGTACCGATCCAGGGGGACGTGGCTACACCTTC
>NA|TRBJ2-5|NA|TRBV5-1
CASSLGEWQETQYF
TGCGCCAGCAGCTTGGGGGAATGGCAAGAGACCCAGTACTTC
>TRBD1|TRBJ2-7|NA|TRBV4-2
CASSPRQGVAYEQYF
TGTGCCAGCAGCCCCAGACAGGGAGTGGCCTACGAGCAGTACTTC
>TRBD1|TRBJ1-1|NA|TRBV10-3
CAISLDGTGWAFF
TGTGCCATCAGTCTAGATGGGACAGGGTGGGCTTTCTTT
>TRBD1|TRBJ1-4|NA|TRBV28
CASSLGTGLGEKLFF
TGTGCCAGCAGTTTAGGGACAGGGCTCGGTGAAAAACTGTTTTTT
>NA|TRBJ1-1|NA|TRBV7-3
CASSLVGGLRAEAFF
TGTGCCAGCAGCTTAGTCGGGGGGCTAAGGGCTGAAGCTTTCTTT
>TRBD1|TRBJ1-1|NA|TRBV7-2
CASRLRQGETEAFF
TGTGCCAGCAGGTTACGACAGGGGGAAACTGAAGCTTTCTTT
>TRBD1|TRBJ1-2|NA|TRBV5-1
CASSPGQGAGGYTF
TGCGCCAGCAGCCCGGGACAGGGGGCGGGCGGCTACACCTTC
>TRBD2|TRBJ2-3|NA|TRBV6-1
CASSEIGAGVDTQYF
TGTGCCAGCAGTGAAATCGGAGCGGGAGTAGATACGCAGTATTTT
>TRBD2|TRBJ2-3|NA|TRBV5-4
CASSSRWGGRGWGTDTQYF
TGTGCCAGCAGCTCCCGATGGGGGGGTCGGGGATGGGGCACAGATACGCAGTATTTT
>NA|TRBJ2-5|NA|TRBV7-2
CASSEGGFRIGTQYF
TGTGCCAGCAGCGAAGGAGGGTTTAGGATTGGGACCCAGTACTTC
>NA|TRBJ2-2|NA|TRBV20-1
CSAPGTGELFF
TGCAGTGCTCCAGGAACCGGGGAGCTGTTTTTT
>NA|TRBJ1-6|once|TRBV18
CASSPLPQGGRPSPLHF
TGTGCCAGCTCACCACTACCGCAGGGCGGGAGACCTTCACCCCTCCACTTT
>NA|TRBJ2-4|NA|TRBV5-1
CASSLGQDLAKNIQYF
TGCGCCAGCAGCTTGGGACAGGATCTAGCCAAAAACATTCAGTACTTC
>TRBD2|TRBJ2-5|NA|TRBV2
CASQQLAGHQETQYF
TGTGCCAGCCAACAACTAGCGGGGCACCAAGAGACCCAGTACTTC
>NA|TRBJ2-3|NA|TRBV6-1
CASSLDSGITDTQYF
TGTGCCAGCAGTTTGGACTCAGGAATCACAGATACGCAGTATTTT
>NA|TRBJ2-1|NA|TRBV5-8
CASTTRVDEQFF
TGTGCCAGCACCACCCGGGTTGATGAGCAGTTCTTC
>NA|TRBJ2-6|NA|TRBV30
CAWSVPGAGANVLTF
TGTGCCTGGAGTGTACCGGGGGCTGGGGCCAACGTCCTGACTTTC
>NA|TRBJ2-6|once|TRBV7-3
CASSPTGQSGANVLTF
TGTGCCAGCAGCCCAACAGGGCAGTCTGGGGCCAACGTCCTGACTTTC
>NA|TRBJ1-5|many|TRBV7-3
CASSLHEGQPQHF
TGTGCCAGCAGTCTCCACGAGGGTCAGCCCCAGCATTTT
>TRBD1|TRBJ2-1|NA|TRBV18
CASSPKGKGANNEQFF
TGTGCCAGCTCACCAAAGGGAAAGGGGGCCAACAATGAGCAGTTCTTC
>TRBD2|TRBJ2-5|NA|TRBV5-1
CASTEIPGLAGQETQYF
TGCGCCAGCACCGAAATTCCGGGACTAGCGGGCCAAGAGACCCAGTACTTC
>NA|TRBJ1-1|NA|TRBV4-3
CASSPHKTVNTEAFF
TGCGCCAGCAGCCCACACAAGACAGTGAACACTGAAGCTTTCTTT
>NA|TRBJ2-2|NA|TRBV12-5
CASGFSYTGELFF
TGTGCTAGTGGTTTTTCATACACCGGGGAGCTGTTTTTT
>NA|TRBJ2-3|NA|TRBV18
CASAELLGTDTQYF
TGTGCCAGCGCAGAGTTATTAGGCACAGATACGCAGTATTTT
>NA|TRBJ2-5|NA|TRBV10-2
CASRRELNSRRETQYF
TGCGCCAGCCGTAGAGAACTAAACTCTAGGAGAGAGACCCAGTACTTC
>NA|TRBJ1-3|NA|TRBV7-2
CASSLGQLNSGNTIYF
TGTGCCAGCAGCTTAGGGCAGCTCAACTCTGGAAACACCATATATTTT
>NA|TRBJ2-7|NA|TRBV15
CATSSTGTYTAQYF
TGTGCCACCAGCAGCACCGGGACTTACACGGCGCAGTACTTC
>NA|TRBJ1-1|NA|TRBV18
CASSALRPGVENTEAFF
TGTGCCAGCTCCGCCCTCCGCCCAGGGGTGGAGAACACTGAAGCTTTCTTT